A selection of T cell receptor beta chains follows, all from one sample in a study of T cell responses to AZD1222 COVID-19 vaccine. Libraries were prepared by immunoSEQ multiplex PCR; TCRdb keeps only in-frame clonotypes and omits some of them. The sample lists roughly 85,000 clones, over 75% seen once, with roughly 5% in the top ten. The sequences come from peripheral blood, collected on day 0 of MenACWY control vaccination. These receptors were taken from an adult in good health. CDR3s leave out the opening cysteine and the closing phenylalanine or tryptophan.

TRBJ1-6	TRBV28	ASSLWSGNGGDSPLH
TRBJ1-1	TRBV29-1	SVVEGRAF
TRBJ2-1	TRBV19	ASSRGQGAGGGYNNEQF
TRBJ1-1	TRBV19	ASSLQGGTLNTEAF
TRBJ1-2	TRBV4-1	ASSPQEGADYGYT
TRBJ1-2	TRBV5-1	ASSPADRVYGYT
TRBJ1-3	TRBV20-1	SAHSGNTIY
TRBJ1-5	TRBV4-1	ASSFTRGDNQPQH
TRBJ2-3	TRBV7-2	ASSVWYPTTDTQY
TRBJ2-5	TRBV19	ASSSLDRQETQY